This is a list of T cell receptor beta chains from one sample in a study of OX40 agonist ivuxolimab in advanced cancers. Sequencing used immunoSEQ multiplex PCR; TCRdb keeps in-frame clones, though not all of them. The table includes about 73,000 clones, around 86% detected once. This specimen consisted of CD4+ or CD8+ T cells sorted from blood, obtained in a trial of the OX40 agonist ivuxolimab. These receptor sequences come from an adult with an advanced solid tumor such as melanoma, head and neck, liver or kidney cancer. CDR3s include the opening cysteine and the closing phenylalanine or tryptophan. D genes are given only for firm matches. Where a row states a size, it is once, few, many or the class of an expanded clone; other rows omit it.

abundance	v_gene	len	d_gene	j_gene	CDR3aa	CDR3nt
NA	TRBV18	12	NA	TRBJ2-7	CASSPQSYEQYF	TGTGCCAGCTCACCTCAATCCTACGAGCAGTACTTC
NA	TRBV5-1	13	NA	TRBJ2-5	CASNGGAGETQYF	TGCGCCAGCAACGGTGGGGCCGGAGAGACCCAGTACTTC
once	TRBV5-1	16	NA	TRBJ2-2	CASSKSGSSVTGELFF	TGCGCCAGCAGCAAAAGTGGCTCTAGCGTTACCGGGGAGCTGTTTTTT
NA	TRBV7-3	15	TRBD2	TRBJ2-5	CASSIGSGRVETQYF	TGTGCCAGCAGCATAGGTAGCGGGAGGGTGGAGACCCAGTACTTC
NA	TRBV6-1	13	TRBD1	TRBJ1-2	CATSSQGVHGYTF	TGTGCCACCAGTTCCCAGGGGGTGCATGGCTACACCTTC
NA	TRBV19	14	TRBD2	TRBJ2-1	CASSGLALGNEQFF	TGTGCCAGTAGTGGACTAGCGCTGGGCAATGAGCAGTTCTTC
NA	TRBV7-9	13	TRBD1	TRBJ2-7	CASSGDSLYEQYF	TGTGCCAGCAGCGGGGACAGCCTCTACGAGCAGTACTTC
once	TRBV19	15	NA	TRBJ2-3	CASSMRLPTRDTQYF	TGTGCCAGTAGTATGCGCCTTCCGACGCGCGATACGCAGTATTTT
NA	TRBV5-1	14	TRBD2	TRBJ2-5	CASSPGGTAETQYF	TGCGCCAGCAGCCCCGGGGGGACGGCCGAGACCCAGTACTTC
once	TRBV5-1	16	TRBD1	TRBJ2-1	CASSRTGGNEAPWGFF	TGCGCCAGCAGTCGGACAGGGGGCAATGAGGCCCCATGGGGGTTCTTC
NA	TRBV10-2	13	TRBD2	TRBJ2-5	CASTGTSLETQYF	TGCGCCAGCACCGGGACTAGCCTGGAGACCCAGTACTTC